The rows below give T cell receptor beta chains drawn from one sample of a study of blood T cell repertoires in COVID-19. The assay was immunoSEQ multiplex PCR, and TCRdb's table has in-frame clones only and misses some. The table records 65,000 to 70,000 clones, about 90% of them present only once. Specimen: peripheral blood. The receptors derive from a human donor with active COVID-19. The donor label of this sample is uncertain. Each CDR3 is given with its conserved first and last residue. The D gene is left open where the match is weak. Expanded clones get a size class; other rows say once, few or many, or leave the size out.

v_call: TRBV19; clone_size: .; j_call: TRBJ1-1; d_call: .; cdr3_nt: TGTGCCAGTACCTATGGCAGGGGAAACACTGAAGCTTTCTTT; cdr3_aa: CASTYGRGNTEAFF
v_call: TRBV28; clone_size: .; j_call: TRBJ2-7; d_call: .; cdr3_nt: TGTGCCACAACGGGGGGCCACGAGCAGTACTTC; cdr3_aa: CATTGGHEQYF
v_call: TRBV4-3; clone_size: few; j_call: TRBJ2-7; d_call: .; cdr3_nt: TGCGCCAGCAGCCAAGATTTACAGGTCCCTTTCTACGAGCAGTACTTC; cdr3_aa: CASSQDLQVPFYEQYF
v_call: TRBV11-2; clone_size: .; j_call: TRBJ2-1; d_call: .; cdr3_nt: TGTGCCAGCAGCCGAAGTAGCGGTACCTCCTACAATGAGCAGTTCTTC; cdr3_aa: CASSRSSGTSYNEQFF
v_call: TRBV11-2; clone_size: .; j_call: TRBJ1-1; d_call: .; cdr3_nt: TGTGCCAGCAGCTTCGGACACCAGAGCACTGAAGCTTTCTTT; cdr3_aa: CASSFGHQSTEAFF
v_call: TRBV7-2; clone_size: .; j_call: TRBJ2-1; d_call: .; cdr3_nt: TGTGCCAGCGGCCCCTCTGGGGACTCCCAGTTCTTC; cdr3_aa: CASGPSGDSQFF
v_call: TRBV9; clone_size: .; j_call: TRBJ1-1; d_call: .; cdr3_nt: TGTGCCAGCAGCGCCTCCCCCAAATTAAGACAGCGCACTGAAGCTTTCTTT; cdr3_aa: CASSASPKLRQRTEAFF
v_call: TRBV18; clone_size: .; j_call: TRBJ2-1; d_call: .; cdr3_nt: TGTGCCAGCTCACCCAGGATCGCCGTCGATGAGCAGTTCTTC; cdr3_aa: CASSPRIAVDEQFF
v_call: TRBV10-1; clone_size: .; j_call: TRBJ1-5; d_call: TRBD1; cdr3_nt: TGCGCCAGCGTAGGGGGCCGGAATCAGCCCCAGCATTTT; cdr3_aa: CASVGGRNQPQHF
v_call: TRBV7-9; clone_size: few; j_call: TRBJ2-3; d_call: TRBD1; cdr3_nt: TGTGCCAGCACCGGTGGACAGGGGGCAGATACGCAGTATTTT; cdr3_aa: CASTGGQGADTQYF
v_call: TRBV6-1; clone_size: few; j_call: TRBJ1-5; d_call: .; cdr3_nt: TGTGCCAGCAGTGAAGCGCTAAGAGTGCCCCAGCATTTT; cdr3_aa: CASSEALRVPQHF
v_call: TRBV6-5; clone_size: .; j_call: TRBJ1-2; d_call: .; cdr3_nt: TGTGCCAGCAGTATAGGGGCGAACTATGGCTACACCTTC; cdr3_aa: CASSIGANYGYTF
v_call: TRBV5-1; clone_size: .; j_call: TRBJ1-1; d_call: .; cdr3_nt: TGCGCCAGCAGCTTGGTTTCGGGGATGAACACTGAAGCTTTCTTT; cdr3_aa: CASSLVSGMNTEAFF
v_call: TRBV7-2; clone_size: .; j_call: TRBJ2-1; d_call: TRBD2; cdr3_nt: TGTGCCAGCAGCTCTCGGGGGACTAGCGGGAGTTACAATGAGCAGTTCTTC; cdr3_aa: CASSSRGTSGSYNEQFF
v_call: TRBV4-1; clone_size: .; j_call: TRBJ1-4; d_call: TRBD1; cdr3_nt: TGCGCCAGCAGCCGAACAGGGGCAACTAATGAAAAACTGTTTTTT; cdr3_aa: CASSRTGATNEKLFF
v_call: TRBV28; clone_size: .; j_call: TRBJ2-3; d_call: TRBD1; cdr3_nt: TGTGCCAGCAGTCCCCCTGGACAGGGCGGAGATACGCAGTATTTT; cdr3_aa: CASSPPGQGGDTQYF
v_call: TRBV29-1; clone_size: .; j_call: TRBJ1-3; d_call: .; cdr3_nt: TGCAGCGCCGACAGCTCTGGAAACACCATATATTTT; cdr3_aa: CSADSSGNTIYF
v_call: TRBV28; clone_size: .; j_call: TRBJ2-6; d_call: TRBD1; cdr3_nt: TGTGCCAGCAGTTCAGGGGGCTCTCCCTCTGGGGCCAACGTCCTGACTTTC; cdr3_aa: CASSSGGSPSGANVLTF
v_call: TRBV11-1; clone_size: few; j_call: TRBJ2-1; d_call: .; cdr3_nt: TGTGCCAGCAGCTTACCCAGTATTGATGAGCAGTTCTTC; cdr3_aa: CASSLPSIDEQFF
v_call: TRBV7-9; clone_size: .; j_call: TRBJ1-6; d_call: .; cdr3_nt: TGTGCCAGCAGCTCGACAGGCCATTATAATTCACCCCTCCACTTT; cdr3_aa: CASSSTGHYNSPLHF
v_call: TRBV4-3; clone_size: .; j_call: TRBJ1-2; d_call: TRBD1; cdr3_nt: TGCGCCAGCAGCCAAGATGTACAGGGGGCGCGAGGCTACACCTTC; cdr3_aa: CASSQDVQGARGYTF
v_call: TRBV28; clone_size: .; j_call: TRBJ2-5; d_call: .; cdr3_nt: TGTGCCAACTTACCCACCTTTGGAGGGAGCAATGAGACCCAGTACTTC; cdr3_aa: CANLPTFGGSNETQYF
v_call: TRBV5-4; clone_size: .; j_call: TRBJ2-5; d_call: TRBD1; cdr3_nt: TGTGCCAGCAGTTCCGGGACAGGGCTAAAGACCCAGTACTTC; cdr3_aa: CASSSGTGLKTQYF
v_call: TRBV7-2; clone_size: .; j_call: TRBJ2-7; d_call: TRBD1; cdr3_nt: TGTGCCAGCAGCTTAGGGACAGGGATCTACGAGCAGTACTTC; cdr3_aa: CASSLGTGIYEQYF
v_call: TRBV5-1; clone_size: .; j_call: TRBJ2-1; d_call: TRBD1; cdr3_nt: TGCGCCAGCAGCTTCAGGACAGGGTCAAGCTCCTACAATGAGCAGTTCTTC; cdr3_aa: CASSFRTGSSSYNEQFF
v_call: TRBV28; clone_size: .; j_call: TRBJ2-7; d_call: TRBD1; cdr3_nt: TGTGCCAGCAGTCCGAGGACAGGGCGGGAGCAGTACTTC; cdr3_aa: CASSPRTGREQYF
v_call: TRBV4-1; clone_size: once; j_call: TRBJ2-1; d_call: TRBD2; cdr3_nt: TGCGCCAGCAGCTCCCCTGGGACTAGCGGGAGTATGGGGAATGAGCAGTTCTTC; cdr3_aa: CASSSPGTSGSMGNEQFF
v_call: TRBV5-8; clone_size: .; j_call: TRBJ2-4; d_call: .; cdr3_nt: TGTGCCAGCAGCTTTAAGTGGCAGGGGACCCTAGCCAAAAACATTCAGTACTTC; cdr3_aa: CASSFKWQGTLAKNIQYF
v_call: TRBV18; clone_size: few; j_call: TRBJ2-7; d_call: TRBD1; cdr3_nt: TGTGCCAGCTCCCCCGCTCGACAGGGCTCCTACGAGCAGTACTTC; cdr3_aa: CASSPARQGSYEQYF
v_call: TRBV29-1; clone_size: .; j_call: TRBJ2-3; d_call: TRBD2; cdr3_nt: TGCAGCGCCACCGGGACTAGCGCAGATACGCAGTATTTT; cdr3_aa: CSATGTSADTQYF
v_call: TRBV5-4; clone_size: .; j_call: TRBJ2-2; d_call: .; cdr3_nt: TGTGCCAGCAGTCTCGAAGGGGACACCGGGGAGCTGTTTTTT; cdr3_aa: CASSLEGDTGELFF
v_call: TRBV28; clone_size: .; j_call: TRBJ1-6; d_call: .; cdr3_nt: TGTGCCACAGGCAGCTCCTATAATTCACCCCTCCACTTT; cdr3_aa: CATGSSYNSPLHF
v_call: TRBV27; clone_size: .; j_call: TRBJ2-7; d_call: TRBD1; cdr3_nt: TGTGCCAGTCGCCCCGGGACAGGGGGGTACGAGCAGTACTTC; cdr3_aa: CASRPGTGGYEQYF
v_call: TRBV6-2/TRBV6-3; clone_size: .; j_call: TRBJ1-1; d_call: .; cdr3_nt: TGTGCCAGCAGCCACGGCACTGAAGCTTTCTTT; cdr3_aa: CASSHGTEAFF
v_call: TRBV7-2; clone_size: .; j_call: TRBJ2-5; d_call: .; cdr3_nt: TGTGCCAGCAGCCCCCTCGGGGGCCAAGAGACCCAGTACTTC; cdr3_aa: CASSPLGGQETQYF
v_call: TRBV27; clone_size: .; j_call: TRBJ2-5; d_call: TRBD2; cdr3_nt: TGTGCCAGCAGTTTTGGAGCGGTAGCGGGCCAGACCCAGTACTTC; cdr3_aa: CASSFGAVAGQTQYF
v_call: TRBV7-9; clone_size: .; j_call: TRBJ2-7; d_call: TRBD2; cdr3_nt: TGTGCCAGCAGCTTAGATTCGCGGGAGGTGGGCGAGCAGTACTTC; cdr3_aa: CASSLDSREVGEQYF
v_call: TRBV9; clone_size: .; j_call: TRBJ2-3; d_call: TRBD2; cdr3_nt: TGTGCCAGCACCCCCGCCCCCGGACTAGCGGGGGGTCATACGCAGTATTTT; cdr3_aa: CASTPAPGLAGGHTQYF
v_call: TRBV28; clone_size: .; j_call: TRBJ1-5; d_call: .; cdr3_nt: TGTGCCAGCAGTCCTACAGGGTTTGGCAATCAGCCCCAGCATTTT; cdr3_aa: CASSPTGFGNQPQHF
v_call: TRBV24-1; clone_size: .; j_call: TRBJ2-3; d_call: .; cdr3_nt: TGTGCCGCGATGGACAGCAATGGAGATACGCAGTATTTT; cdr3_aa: CAAMDSNGDTQYF
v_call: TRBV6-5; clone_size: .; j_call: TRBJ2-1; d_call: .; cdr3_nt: TGTGCCAGCAGTTCCTCATCCCCCCCGAGCACGTTCTTC; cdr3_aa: CASSSSSPPSTFF
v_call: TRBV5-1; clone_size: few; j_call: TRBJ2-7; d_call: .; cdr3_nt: TGCGCCAGCAGCTTGTCTCACTTCGGGAACGGGGTCTACGAGCAGTACTTC; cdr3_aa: CASSLSHFGNGVYEQYF
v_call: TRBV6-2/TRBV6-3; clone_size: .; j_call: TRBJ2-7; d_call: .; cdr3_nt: TGTGCCAGCAGTTACTCTTCCAGTGGCTACGAGCAGTACTTC; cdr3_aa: CASSYSSSGYEQYF
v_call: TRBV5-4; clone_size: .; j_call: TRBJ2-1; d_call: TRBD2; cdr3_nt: TGTGCCAGCAGCTCAGGGACTAGCGGGGCTAGAAATGAGCAGTTCTTC; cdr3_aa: CASSSGTSGARNEQFF
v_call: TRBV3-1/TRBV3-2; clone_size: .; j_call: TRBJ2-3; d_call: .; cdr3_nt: TGTGCCAGCAGCCAAGACCCCCACCGCGGGCAGTCCATCAGCGCAGATACGCAGTATTTT; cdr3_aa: CASSQDPHRGQSISADTQYF
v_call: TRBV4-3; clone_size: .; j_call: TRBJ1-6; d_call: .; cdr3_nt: TGCGCCAGCAGCCAAGATATGTTGACAGACGATAATTCACCCCTCCACTTT; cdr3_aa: CASSQDMLTDDNSPLHF
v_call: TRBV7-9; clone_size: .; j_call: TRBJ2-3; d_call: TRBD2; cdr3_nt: TGTGCCAGCAGCCCGGGACTAGCGGACACAGATACGCAGTATTTT; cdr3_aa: CASSPGLADTDTQYF